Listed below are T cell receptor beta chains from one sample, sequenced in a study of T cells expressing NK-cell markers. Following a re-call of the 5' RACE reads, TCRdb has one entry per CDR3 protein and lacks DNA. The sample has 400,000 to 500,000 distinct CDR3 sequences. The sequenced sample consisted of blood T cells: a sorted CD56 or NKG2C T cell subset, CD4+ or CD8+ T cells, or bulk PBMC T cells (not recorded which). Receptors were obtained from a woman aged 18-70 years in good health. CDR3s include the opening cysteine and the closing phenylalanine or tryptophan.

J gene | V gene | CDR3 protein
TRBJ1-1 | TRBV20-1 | CSAQGGLGITEAFF
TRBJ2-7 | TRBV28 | CASTLRAGTLYEQYF
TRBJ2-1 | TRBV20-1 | CSAIDLAGVNEQFF
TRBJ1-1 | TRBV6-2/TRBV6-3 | CASTLREGPGTEAFF
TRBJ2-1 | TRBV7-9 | CASSLQSPGPYYNEQFF
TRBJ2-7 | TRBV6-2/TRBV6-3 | CASRPSGTYYEQYF
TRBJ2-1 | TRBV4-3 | CASSQGVGAYNEQFF
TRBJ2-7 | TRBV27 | CASSWDRLSSYEQYF
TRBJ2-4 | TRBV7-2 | CASSSDSGVINIQYF
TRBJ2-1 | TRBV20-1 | CSARDLAGGGVF
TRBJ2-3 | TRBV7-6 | CASSKYSTDTQYF
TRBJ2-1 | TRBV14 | CASSHRTTQFF
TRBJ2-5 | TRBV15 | CATSRDRDRDQETQYF
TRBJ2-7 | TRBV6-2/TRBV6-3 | CASSYGGNYEQYF
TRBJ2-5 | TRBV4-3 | CASSQDRSGQLQETQYF
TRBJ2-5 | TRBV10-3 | CAISGRQAQETQYF
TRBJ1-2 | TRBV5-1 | CASSYTGGDGYTF
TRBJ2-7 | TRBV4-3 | CASSQEGQGNPYEQYF
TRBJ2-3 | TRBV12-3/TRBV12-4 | CASSLAPRLRTQYF
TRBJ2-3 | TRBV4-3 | CASSPGGGLGADTQYF
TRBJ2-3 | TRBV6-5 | CASSYVLNTDTQYF
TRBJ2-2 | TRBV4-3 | CASSQTLRDITGELFF
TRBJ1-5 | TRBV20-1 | CSARDSGTGVGYGQPQHF
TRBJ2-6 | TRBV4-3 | CASSQGPQSGANVLTF
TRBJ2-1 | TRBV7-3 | CASSFGRLYNEQFF
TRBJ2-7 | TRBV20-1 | CSATPGPRTYEQYF
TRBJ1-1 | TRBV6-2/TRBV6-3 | CASSYTLVEAFF
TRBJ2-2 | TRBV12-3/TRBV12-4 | CASRERESGTGELFF
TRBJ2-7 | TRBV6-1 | CATPYRDSYYEQYF
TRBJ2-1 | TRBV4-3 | CASSQDRTGVPYNEQFF
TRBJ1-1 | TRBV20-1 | CSARDRLGTGGGQAFF
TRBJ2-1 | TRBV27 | CASSLTGQGYNNEQFF
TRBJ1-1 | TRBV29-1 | CSVVGFASNTEAFF
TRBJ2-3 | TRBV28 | CVCSSGFTDTQYF
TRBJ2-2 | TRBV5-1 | CASFFGGTLRNTGELFF
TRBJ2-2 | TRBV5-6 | CASSLGRQGAYTGELFF
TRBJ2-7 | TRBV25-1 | CASSNSYFGYEQYF
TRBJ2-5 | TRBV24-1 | CATSGIQETQYF
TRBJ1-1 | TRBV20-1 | CSARDTLNTEAFF
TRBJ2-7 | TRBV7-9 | CASRQAENYEQYF
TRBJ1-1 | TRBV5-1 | CASSFGTGDTEAFF
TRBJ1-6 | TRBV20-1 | CSARDPGEINSPLHF
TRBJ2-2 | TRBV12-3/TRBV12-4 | CASSSFTGGRTGELFF
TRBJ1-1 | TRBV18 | CASSSARMNTEAFF
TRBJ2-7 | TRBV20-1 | CSARDWAGQSSYEQYF